The rows below give T cell receptor beta chains drawn from one sample of a study of blood T cells in healthy people across ages. TCRdb re-analysed the 5' RACE reads in MiXCR, keeping a single row per CDR3 protein. Of around 1.7 million distinct CDR3 sequences detected, about 30% appear once; the ten largest clones hold 7.7%. Input material: blood. The receptor set was obtained from a woman in her thirties in good health. The CDR3 runs from the conserved cysteine through the conserved F or W. A D gene is named only where the DNA matches it firmly. Clone size is shown for a subset of rows, as once, few, many or a class of expanded clone.

V gene	clone size	D gene	J gene	CDR3 protein	CDR3 DNA
TRBV2	NA	TRBD2	TRBJ2-2	CASRLAGEVGELFF	TGTGCCAGTAGACTAGCGGGAGAAGTCGGGGAGCTGTTTTTT
TRBV7-2	few	TRBD2	TRBJ2-1	CASSSWGGVNEQFF	TGTGCCAGCAGTAGTTGGGGGGGAGTAAATGAGCAGTTCTTC
TRBV9	NA	NA	TRBJ2-1	CASSERGVGDNEQFF	TGTGCCAGCAGCGAGAGGGGGGTGGGGGACAATGAGCAGTTCTTC
TRBV3-1	NA	TRBD1	TRBJ2-1	CTSSLRGQNEQFF	TGTACCAGCAGCCTGAGGGGGCAGAATGAGCAGTTCTTC
TRBV3-1	once	NA	TRBJ1-6	CASSQADQGGSPLHF	TGTGCCAGCAGCCAGGCCGATCAAGGAGGTTCACCCCTCCACTTT
TRBV18	NA	NA	TRBJ2-5	CASSPDLPGTQYF	TGTGCCAGCTCACCGGACTTGCCAGGGACCCAGTACTTC
TRBV12-3/TRBV12-4	few	TRBD1	TRBJ2-5	CASTGTGGLLDQYF	TGTGCCAGCACTGGGACAGGGGGCCTCCTTGACCAGTACTTC
TRBV27	many	TRBD2	TRBJ2-7	CASTQVVGGGSSYEQYF	TGTGCCAGCACTCAAGTCGTGGGCGGGGGAAGCTCCTACGAGCAGTACTTC
TRBV12-3/TRBV12-4	NA	TRBD2	TRBJ2-3	CASSTRGGSTDTQYF	TGTGCCAGCAGTACCCGGGGGGGTAGCACAGATACGCAGTATTTT
TRBV29-1	once	NA	TRBJ2-7	CSVETGEGAYEQYF	TGCAGCGTTGAGACCGGCGAGGGGGCCTACGAGCAGTACTTC
TRBV28	once	NA	TRBJ1-2	CASMDLWDYGYTF	TGTGCCAGCATGGACTTGTGGGACTATGGCTACACCTTC
TRBV5-1	few	NA	TRBJ2-5	CASSSPTLETQYF	TGCGCCAGCAGCTCCCCCACCTTGGAGACCCAGTACTTC
TRBV7-2	NA	NA	TRBJ1-5	CASSPPTGQPQHF	TGTGCCAGCAGCCCGCCGACGGGTCAGCCCCAGCATTTT
TRBV12-3/TRBV12-4	NA	TRBD1	TRBJ1-1	CASSLGDSKRNTAFF	TGTGCCAGCAGCCTAGGGGACAGCAAACGGAATACGGCTTTCTTT
TRBV29-1	few	NA	TRBJ2-3	CSVVAVAQSTDTQYF	TGCAGCGTTGTGGCTGTCGCCCAGAGCACAGATACGCAGTATTTT
TRBV13	few	NA	TRBJ2-5	CASSSRTGSQETQYF	TGTGCCAGCAGCTCGCGGACCGGGAGCCAAGAGACCCAGTACTTC
TRBV20-1	few	NA	TRBJ2-7	CSGKGDLEYEQYF	TGCAGTGGAAAAGGGGACTTGGAGTACGAGCAGTACTTC
TRBV5-1	few	NA	TRBJ1-1	CASSLEAQGGTEAFF	TGCGCCAGCAGCTTGGAAGCGCAGGGCGGCACTGAAGCTTTCTTT
TRBV10-3	NA	TRBD2	TRBJ2-1	CATLAETYNEQFF	TGTGCCACACTAGCGGAAACCTACAATGAGCAGTTCTTC
TRBV4-1	many	NA	TRBJ1-2	CASSQDPSGAPDGYTF	TGCGCCAGCAGCCAAGATCCCTCAGGGGCGCCTGACGGCTACACCTTC
TRBV7-2	NA	NA	TRBJ2-3	CASSLGWVDTQYF	TGTGCCAGCAGCTTAGGCTGGGTAGATACGCAGTATTTT
TRBV24-1	few	TRBD2	TRBJ2-3	CATSDIGTSGGRVDTQYF	TGTGCCACCAGTGATATCGGGACTAGCGGGGGCAGGGTTGATACGCAGTATTTT
TRBV6-2/TRBV6-3	many	TRBD1	TRBJ2-7	CASSYSRGPYEQYF	TGTGCCAGCAGTTACTCCAGGGGGCCCTACGAGCAGTACTTC
TRBV6-5	few	TRBD2	TRBJ2-3	CASSYYPGLAGMTPSTDTQYF	TGTGCCAGCAGTTACTACCCGGGACTAGCGGGAATGACACCTAGCACAGATACGCAGTATTTT
TRBV20-1	many	NA	TRBJ2-5	CSAGDQRQLYQETQYF	TGCAGTGCGGGGGACCAGCGCCAATTGTACCAAGAGACCCAGTACTTC
TRBV9	NA	NA	TRBJ2-7	CASRAEGSLYF	TGTGCCAGCAGAGCGGAGGGCTCCCTGTACTTC
TRBV2	many	TRBD2	TRBJ2-1	CASERERYNEQFF	TGTGCCAGCGAGCGGGAGCGGTACAATGAACAGTTCTTC
TRBV7-2	NA	NA	TRBJ2-1	CASSLPASEQFF	TGTGCCAGCAGCCTCCCAGCCAGTGAGCAGTTCTTC
TRBV7-2	few	NA	TRBJ1-6	CASSTGTGGSPLHF	TGTGCCAGCAGCACCGGGACCGGCGGTTCACCCCTCCACTTT
TRBV20-1	NA	TRBD2	TRBJ2-5	CSARGVAGDASQETQYF	TGCAGTGCTAGAGGTGTAGCGGGGGATGCCTCCCAAGAGACCCAGTACTTC
TRBV7-9	NA	NA	TRBJ1-1	CASSASLAAEAFF	TGTGCCAGCAGCGCAAGTCTGGCCGCCGAAGCTTTCTTT